The source of this T cell receptor (beta chain) is a study of control samples from healthy donors and cancer patients. Libraries were prepared by immunoSEQ multiplex PCR; TCRdb keeps only in-frame clonotypes and omits some of them. The sample contains tens of thousands of clones, roughly 92% of which appear only once. A remark on this clone: A far larger clone is just one base off, so this is likely a read error.

The sequence derives from a woman in her 50s with head and neck cancer. The sample taken for sequencing was PBMCs.

CDR3 DNA: TGCGCCAGCTGCCAACCCCAGACAGGGATGAACACTGAAGCTTTCTTT. This translates into CASCQPQTGMNTEAFF. The chain is built from TRBV4-1 and TRBJ1-1, with 7 bases that match TRBD1. Germline CDR1 is MGHRA and CDR2 is YSYEKL. This CDR3 spans 16 amino acids.